The next 9 T cell receptor beta chains were all read from a single sample in a study of CXCR3-negative and CXCR3-positive naive CD8 T cells. Study results and caveats: More hydrophobic TRB CDR3s occurred in CXCR3-positive than in CXCR3-negative naive cells.

Libraries of TRB cDNA were made by 5' RACE and carried UMIs. TCRdb reprocessed the 5' RACE reads and reports one entry per CDR3 protein, with no DNA. The sample totals 150,000 to 180,000 distinct CDR3 sequences; its top ten clones hold 0.45% to 0.55%. Antigen specificity for these receptors is unknown. The sample was naive CXCR3+ CD8+ T cells from blood. This sample's subset: CD45RO-CCR7+CD27+CD95- naive CD8+ T cells expressing CXCR3 (TNR3+). The receptors originated from a human donor in good health. Some clones in this sample may be carry-over from other donors' samples.

The rearrangement uses TRBV7-8 and TRBJ2-7; checking the TCRdb D call of TRBD1 is not possible without DNA. The CDR3 totals 14 residues. CDR1 is SGHVS, CDR2 FQNEAQ, per germline. The CDR3 loop is CASSRWTGTYEQYF.

This chain joins TRBV5-6 and TRBJ2-7; TCRdb's assignment of TRBD2 cannot be checked, as there is no DNA. The CDR3 runs 16 residues. From germline, CDR1 is SGHDT and CDR2 YYEEEE. This CDR3 reads CASSGIVAGGPDEQYF.

The V call is TRBV2, the J call TRBJ2-3; no DNA is available, so the TRBD1 call from TCRdb remains unchecked. The CDR3 contains 17 residues. Germline assignment: CDR1 SNHLY and CDR2 FYNNEI. CDR3 amino acids: CASSEIWGQGSTDTQYF.

The chain joins TRBV5-1 to TRBJ2-7. The CDR3 has 13 amino acids. Germline V lookup: CDR1 SGHRS, CDR2 YFSETQ. The CDR3 is CASSLARSYEQYF.

The rearrangement joins TRBV9 to TRBJ2-7; the TCRdb call, TRBD1, lacks DNA for checking. The CDR3 runs to 14 residues. Germline V CDR1 and CDR2: SGDLS, YYNGEE. The CDR3 loop is CASSGRESSYEQYF.

The chain has TRBV12-3 or TRBV12-4 and TRBJ2-6. This CDR3 has 15 residues. CDR3 residues: CASRNGVSGANVLTF.

V and J are TRBV30 and TRBJ2-7. Germline V gene data show CDR1 as GTSNPN and CDR2 as SVGIG (reference sequence). There are 14 residues in the CDR3. The CDR3 here is CAWSVFGGYLEQYF.

The chain employs TRBV7-9 and TRBJ2-2. Germline V CDR1 and CDR2: SEHNR, FQNEAQ (reference sequence). There are 11 residues in the CDR3. The CDR3 sequence: CASRRDGELFF.

V gene TRBV27 combines with J gene TRBJ2-5; TCRdb lists TRBD1, though no DNA is available to test this call. The CDR3 is 14 residues long. Germline V CDR1 and CDR2: MNHEY, SMNVEV (reference sequence). CDR3 sequence reads: CASSNRGFAETQYF.